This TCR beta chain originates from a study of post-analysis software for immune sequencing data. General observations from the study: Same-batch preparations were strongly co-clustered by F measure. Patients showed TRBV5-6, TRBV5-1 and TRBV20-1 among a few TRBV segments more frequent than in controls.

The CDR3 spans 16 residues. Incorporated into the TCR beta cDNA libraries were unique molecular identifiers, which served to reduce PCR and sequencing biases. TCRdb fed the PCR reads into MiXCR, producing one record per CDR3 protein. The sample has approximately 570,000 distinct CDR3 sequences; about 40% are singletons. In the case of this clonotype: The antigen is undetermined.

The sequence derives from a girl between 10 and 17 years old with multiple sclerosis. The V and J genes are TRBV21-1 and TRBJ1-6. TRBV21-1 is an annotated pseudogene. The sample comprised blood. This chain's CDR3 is CASSPRQEQRCPPLHF. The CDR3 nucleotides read TGTGCCAGCAGCCCGCGGCAGGAGCAAAGGTGTCCACCCCTCCACTTT.